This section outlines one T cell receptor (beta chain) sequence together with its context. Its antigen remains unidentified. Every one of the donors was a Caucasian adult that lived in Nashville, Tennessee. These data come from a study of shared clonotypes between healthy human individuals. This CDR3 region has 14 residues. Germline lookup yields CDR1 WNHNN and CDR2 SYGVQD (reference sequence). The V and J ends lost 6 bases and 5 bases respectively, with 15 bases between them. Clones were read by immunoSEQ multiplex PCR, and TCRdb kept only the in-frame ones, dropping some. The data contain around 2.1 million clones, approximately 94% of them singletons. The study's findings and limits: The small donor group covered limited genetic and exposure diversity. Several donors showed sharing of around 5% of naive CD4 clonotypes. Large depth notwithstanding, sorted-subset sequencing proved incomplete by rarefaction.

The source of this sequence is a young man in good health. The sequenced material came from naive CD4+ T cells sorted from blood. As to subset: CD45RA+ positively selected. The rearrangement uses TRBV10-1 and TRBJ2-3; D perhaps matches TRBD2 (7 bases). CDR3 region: CASRDGGAGDTQYF. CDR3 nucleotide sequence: TGCGCCAGCAGGGATGGGGGGGCCGGAGATACGCAGTATTTT.